These 30 T cell receptor beta chains were sequenced from one sample in a study of response to subunit inactivated influenza vaccine. TCRdb processed the RT-PCR reads anew with MiXCR; each CDR3 protein has one entry. The top ten clones hold 10% to 13% of a sample with over 750,000 distinct CDR3 sequences, 21% of them seen once. The sample consisted of PBMCs from blood, taken roughly 5 days after vaccination. These receptors were collected from a man between 45 and 60 years old who received an inactivated influenza vaccine.

The chain uses TRBV21-1 and TRBJ1-5; the table's D call TRBD1 went unverified against the DNA. TRBV21-1 is annotated as a pseudogene. This CDR3 has 16 amino acids. CDR3 region: CASSKDGDRDNQPQHF. DNA for the CDR3: TGTGCCAGCAGCAAAGACGGGGACCGAGACAATCAGCCCCAGCATTTT.

The sample holds a few counts of this clonotype. The V call is TRBV25-1, the J call TRBJ2-2, with 7 positions matching TRBD1. CDR3 length equals 14 residues. Per the germline V gene, CDR1 is MGHDK and CDR2 is SYGVNS. The trim removed 6 bases at V and 3 bases at J, leaving 4 bases unmatched. The CDR3: CASRQTGYTGELFF. The CDR3 nucleotides are TGTGCCAGCAGGCAGACAGGGTACACCGGGGAGCTGTTTTTT.

The rearrangement links TRBV9 to TRBJ2-7, with 9 bases that match TRBD1. Germline V gene lookup returns CDR1 SGDLS and CDR2 YYNGEE. CDR3 length equals 15 residues. The V gene end was trimmed by 3 bases and the J gene end by 2 bases; junction bases not matched to a gene: 6. CDR3 DNA: TGTGCCAGCAGCGGCGGACAGGGGTTCACCTACGAGCAGTACTTC. It specifies CASSGGQGFTYEQYF.

The chain is built from TRBV4-1 and TRBJ2-7; TRBD2 might be the D (6 bases). Germline V CDR1 and CDR2: MGHRA, YSYEKL. The CDR3 is 16 amino acids. Trimming took off 2 bases at V and 2 bases at J, with 16 bases between the two ends. The CDR3 spells CASSQLSGTGTYEQYF. The CDR3 DNA reads TGCGCCAGCAGCCAATTATCTGGGACTGGAACCTACGAGCAGTACTTC.

This clonotype was counted a few times. The rearrangement uses TRBV3-1 and TRBJ1-2; TRBD1 matches 7 bases. Trimming at V came to 1 base and at J to 3 bases, leaving 5 bases not matched to a gene. Germline V gene data show CDR1 as LGHDT and CDR2 as YNNKEL (reference sequence). CDR3 length: 15 residues. Written as DNA, the CDR3 is TGTGCCAGCAGCCAAGGACAGGGTCTTGACTATGGCTACACCTTC. It is translated as CASSQGQGLDYGYTF.

The chain has TRBV12-3 or TRBV12-4 and TRBJ2-1, with TRBD2 matching over 11 bases. Trimming removed 6 bases from V and 7 bases from J; junction bases left unmatched: 8. There are 15 residues in the CDR3. CDR3 nucleotide sequence: TGTGCCAGCAGCATAGCGGGAGGGCCGGTTAATGAGCAGTTCTTC. The encoded protein is CASSIAGGPVNEQFF.

This clonotype was found many times. The rearrangement uses TRBV29-1 and TRBJ2-3; D ambiguous. Between the trimmed V and J ends, which lost 4 bases and 6 bases, there was a span of 8 bases. This CDR3 region has 11 residues. Germline CDR1 is SQVTM and CDR2 is ANQGSEA. The CDR3 loop is CSVVKADTQYF. CDR3 nucleotides: TGCAGCGTTGTTAAGGCGGATACGCAGTATTTT.

This clonotype has just a few counts. This chain joins TRBV20-1 and TRBJ2-7; no reliable D call. V lost 7 bases and J lost 0, with 13 bases in between. CDR3 size: 13 residues. CDR1 and CDR2 from the germline V gene are DFQATT and SNEGSKA (reference sequence). CDR3: CSVQDRSSYEQYF. The CDR3 bases are TGCAGTGTGCAGGACCGGAGCTCCTACGAGCAGTACTTC.

The chain recombines TRBV12-3 or TRBV12-4 with TRBJ2-7; tentatively, D is TRBD2 (5 bases). Trimming took 6 bases from V and 2 from J, leaving 11 bases between them. The CDR3 has 13 amino acids. As DNA, the CDR3 is TGTGCCAGCAGACCTAGCCTAACCTACGAGCAGTACTTC. Translated: CASRPSLTYEQYF.

V is TRBV4-1 and J is TRBJ2-1; D gene uncertain. Germline lookup yields CDR1 MGHRA and CDR2 YSYEKL. The CDR3 loop spans 14 amino acids. V was trimmed by 3 bases and J by 8 bases, leaving 14 bases between them. CDR3 protein: CASSQDLTWDEQFF. For the CDR3, the DNA is TGCGCCAGCAGCCAGGATTTAACTTGGGATGAGCAGTTCTTC.

This clonotype came up many times. At one of its ends the junction is not consistent with the germline gene, which may arise from a read error. V is TRBV5-1 and J is TRBJ2-5; 8 nucleotides match TRBD1. CDR3 length: 14 residues. The germline gives CDR1 SGHRS, CDR2 YFSETQ. The CDR3 reads CASSSGTGQETQYF. In DNA form, the CDR3 reads TGTGCCAGCAGCTCCGGGACAGGACAAGAGACCCAGTACTTC. Full variable domain (missing parts from reference TRBV5-1 and TRBJ2-5): KAGVTQTPRYLIKTRGQQVTLSCSPISGHRSVSWYQQTPGQGLQFLFEYFSETQRNKGNFPGRFSGRQFSNSRSEMNVSTLELGDSALYLCASSSGTGQETQYFGPGTRLLVL.

The V gene is TRBV4-2, the J gene TRBJ2-3; 10 bases line up with TRBD2. This CDR3 has 19 amino acids. Losses at the gene ends were 4 bases for V and 0 bases for J; bases not matched to a gene: 13. Germline V gene data show CDR1 as LGHNA and CDR2 as YNFKEQ. The CDR3, as DNA: TGTGCCAGCAGCCCCTCGGGGAGCGGGGGGGTCGTTAGCACAGATACGCAGTATTTT. Its protein is CASSPSGSGGVVSTDTQYF.

The rearrangement joins TRBV15 to TRBJ2-7, with 8 bases that match TRBD2. Germline CDR1 is LNHNV and CDR2 is YYDKDF (reference sequence). Trimming took 3 bases from V and 0 from J; bases not matched to a gene: 7. This CDR3 spans 16 amino acids. The CDR3 sequence is CATSSALAGPSYEQYF. The CDR3 DNA is TGTGCCACCAGCAGTGCCCTAGCGGGCCCCTCCTACGAGCAGTACTTC. The full variable domain, its missing parts supplied by reference TRBV15 and TRBJ2-7, is DAMVIQNPRYQVTQFGKPVTLSCSQTLNHNVMYWYQQKSSQAPKLLFHYYDKDFNNEADTPDNFQSRRPNTSFCFLDIRSPGLGDTAMYLCATSSALAGPSYEQYFGPGTRLTVT.

This clonotype was counted a few times. The rearrangement joins TRBV5-1 to TRBJ1-1; 10 bases fit TRBD1. CDR3 length equals 13 residues. Germline CDR1 and CDR2: SGHRS and YFSETQ. V lost 4 bases and J lost 7; bases outside the gene matches: 4. The CDR3 bases are TGCGCCAGCAGCGTGGGGACAGGGGATGAAGCTTTCTTT. Translation: CASSVGTGDEAFF. Supplemented by reference TRBV5-1 and TRBJ1-1, the full variable domain reads KAGVTQTPRYLIKTRGQQVTLSCSPISGHRSVSWYQQTPGQGLQFLFEYFSETQRNKGNFPGRFSGRQFSNSRSEMNVSTLELGDSALYLCASSVGTGDEAFFGQGTRLTVV.

This clonotype has more than one count but fewer than ten. CDR3: CASSVGLAVDNEQFF. The CDR3 DNA reads TGTGCCAGCAGCGTAGGACTAGCGGTTGACAATGAGCAGTTCTTC. V gene TRBV9 combines with J gene TRBJ2-1; 9 nucleotides agree with TRBD2. CDR3 length: 15 residues. Trimming took 0 bases from V and 5 from J; bases not matched to a gene: 3. CDR1 is SGDLS, CDR2 YYNGEE, per germline.

The chain combines TRBV6-5 with TRBJ2-5; weak D call: TRBD1 (6 bases). V gave up 4 bases and J gave up 2 bases, with 14 bases separating them. The CDR3 extends over 15 amino acids. Per the germline V gene, CDR1 is MNHEY and CDR2 is SVGAGI. The CDR3 loop is CASSWTAWGQETQYF. In nucleotides, the CDR3 is TGTGCCAGCAGTTGGACAGCCTGGGGGCAAGAGACCCAGTACTTC.

This clonotype has a handful of counts. The chain has TRBV27 and TRBJ2-7, with D perhaps matching TRBD1 or TRBD2 (5 bases each). V was shortened by 0 bases and J by 5 bases, with 8 bases between the two germline ends. The CDR3 is made up of 13 amino acids. In germline, CDR1 is MNHEY, CDR2 SMNVEV (reference sequence). As DNA, the CDR3 is TGTGCCAGCAGTTTATCCAGGGAGAACGAGCAGTACTTC. Residues: CASSLSRENEQYF.

The chain recombines TRBV20-1 with TRBJ2-1, with D possibly TRBD2 on 5 matching bases. CDR1 and CDR2 from the germline V gene are DFQATT and SNEGSKA (reference sequence). The CDR3 spans 15 residues. The germline V and J ends were trimmed by 1 base and 6 bases, with 16 bases remaining between them. CDR3 residues: CSARGEAARGNEQFF. CDR3 bases: TGCAGTGCTAGAGGAGAAGCGGCCCGGGGCAATGAGCAGTTCTTC.

The sample holds a few counts of this clonotype. V and J are TRBV5-1 and TRBJ2-7, with D hard to call. V was pared by 5 bases and J by 7 bases, with 16 bases between. Germline CDR1 and CDR2: SGHRS and YFSETQ. The CDR3 length is 13 residues. This chain's CDR3 is CASSWDGRWEQYF. The CDR3 region has the DNA TGCGCCAGCAGTTGGGATGGAAGGTGGGAGCAGTACTTC.

The chain has TRBV3-1 and TRBJ2-7, with D unclear. V lost 0 bases, J lost 0 bases, and 9 bases lay in between. This CDR3 has 15 amino acids. Germline V lookup: CDR1 LGHDT, CDR2 YNNKEL (reference sequence). DNA for the CDR3: TGTGCCAGCAGCCAAGATCGGTACAACTCCTACGAGCAGTACTTC. Protein product: CASSQDRYNSYEQYF.

This clonotype turned up a few times. This chain connects TRBV10-2 to TRBJ2-7, with D tentatively TRBD2 (5 bases). Germline values: CDR1 WSHSY, CDR2 SAAADI. Trimming cost V 6 bases and J 4 bases, with 13 bases left between them. The CDR3 runs 13 residues. The DNA for the CDR3 is TGCGCCAGCAGCGTCACTAGGCTTTACGAGCAGTACTTC. Translating it yields CASSVTRLYEQYF.

There are many counts of this clonotype. The CDR3 spells CASSRDRAVGELFF. CDR3 in DNA: TGTGCCAGCAGTCGCGACAGGGCGGTCGGGGAGCTGTTTTTT. The rearrangement links TRBV12-3 or TRBV12-4 to TRBJ2-2, with TRBD1 matching over 7 bases. The CDR3 runs 14 residues. The V segment lost 5 bases and the J segment 7 bases; nucleotides outside the gene matches: 7.

Only a few counts were recorded for this clonotype. The CDR3 DNA reads TGCAGTGCTAGAGGCTCGGGTACCCGCAATCAGCCCCAGCATTTT. Protein: CSARGSGTRNQPQHF. The V call is TRBV20-1, the J call TRBJ1-5; no reliable D call. The CDR3 is 15 amino acids. Trimming removed 1 base at V and 2 bases at J, with 12 bases between. Germline values: CDR1 DFQATT, CDR2 SNEGSKA (reference sequence).

The chain combines TRBV12-3 or TRBV12-4 with TRBJ2-7, with D unresolved. The CDR3 runs 13 residues. V dropped 3 bases and J dropped 2 bases, with 8 bases sitting between them. The CDR3 region has the DNA TGTGCCAGCAGTTTCGCGTACCCCTACGAGCAGTACTTC. Residues: CASSFAYPYEQYF.

This clonotype was observed a handful of times. The chain is built from TRBV9 and TRBJ2-1; D is perhaps TRBD2 (6 bases). V was trimmed by 0 bases and J by 3 bases, leaving 10 bases between them. Germline V gene data show CDR1 as SGDLS and CDR2 as YYNGEE. This CDR3 contains 15 residues. CDR3 protein: CASSVVAGFYNEQFF. The CDR3 DNA is TGTGCCAGCAGCGTAGTGGCGGGGTTCTACAATGAGCAGTTCTTC.

The J gene is TRBJ2-4, the V gene TRBV29-1; 10 bases fit TRBD2. The junction had 2 bases not matched to a gene; V was cut back by 6 bases and J by 9 bases. CDR1 is SQVTM and CDR2 is ANQGSEA in the germline V gene. The CDR3 loop spans 11 amino acids. CDR3 in DNA: TGCAGCGTCCGACTAGCGGGCATTCAGTACTTC. Residues: CSVRLAGIQYF.

This clonotype was counted a few times. The chain uses TRBV4-1 and TRBJ2-7; possible D gene TRBD1, 5 bases. CDR1 and CDR2 (germline): MGHRA, YSYEKL. This CDR3 is 13 amino acids long. The V end was cut by 4 bases, the J end by 3 bases, with 10 bases between. Written as DNA, the CDR3 is TGCGCCAGCAGCCTCCTCAGGGACTACGAGCAGTACTTC. Protein sequence: CASSLLRDYEQYF.

This rearrangement joins TRBV20-1 to TRBJ2-3; D tentatively fits TRBD1 or TRBD2 (6 bases each). CDR3 length equals 15 residues. The V gene's germline CDR1 is DFQATT and CDR2 SNEGSKA (reference sequence). V was cut by 1 base and J by 2 bases, with 13 bases left in between. The CDR3 loop reads CSARVGGTLTDTQYF. The DNA of the CDR3 is TGCAGTGCTAGAGTTGGAGGGACACTCACAGATACGCAGTATTTT.

V gene TRBV7-2 combines with J gene TRBJ2-4, with 7 bases aligning to TRBD1. The J call is in doubt because the DNA end fits TRBJ2-5 better. There are 13 residues in the CDR3. The germline gives CDR1 SGHTA, CDR2 FQGNSA. The CDR3 is CASSPHRTGTQYF. CDR3 DNA: TGTGCCAGCAGCCCCCACCGGACAGGGACCCAGTACTTC.

The chain is built from TRBV12-3 or TRBV12-4 and TRBJ1-6; TRBD1 is a possible D gene (5 bases). The CDR3 has 13 residues. The V and J ends lost 10 bases and 5 bases respectively, with 12 bases between them. The CDR3 protein is CATSGGHNSPLHF. CDR3 sequence (DNA): TGTGCCACAAGCGGGGGTCATAATTCACCCCTCCACTTT.